The TCR beta chain described here comes from a study of TIL therapy for anti-PD-1-resistant metastatic lung cancer. Study background: Patients then received nivolumab; progressors got lymphodepletion, TIL and IL-2.

The immunoSEQ assay was v3. Repertoires were generated with immunoSEQ multiplex PCR, while TCRdb's copy carries only in-frame clones and drops some. The repertoire has approximately 50,000 clones, less than 80% of them found once; the top ten carry more than 12%. Germline values: CDR1 MNHEY, CDR2 SVGAGI. The V and J ends lost 5 bases and 4 bases respectively, with 15 bases between them. The CDR3 length is 15 residues. Time point indicated: pre-treatment sample, taken before nivolumab and TIL therapy. J is TRBJ2-1 and V is TRBV6-5, with a tentative D call TRBD2 (6 bases). The sequence came from a man between 65 and 85 years old with non-small cell lung cancer. This sample comprised blood, obtained at baseline. CDR3 nucleotide sequence: TGTGCCAGCAGTCTCGGGACTCGCGATTACAATGAGCAGTTCTTC. Translation: CASSLGTRDYNEQFF.